Presented here are 8 T cell receptor beta chains from one specimen sequenced in a study of response to subunit inactivated influenza vaccine. From the RT-PCR reads, TCRdb called clonotypes with MiXCR, one entry per CDR3 protein. The profile shows some 850,000 distinct CDR3 sequences, roughly 18% of them singletons. Material: PBMCs from blood, obtained more than 4 days after vaccination. The receptors were sampled from a man aged 50-60 years who received an inactivated influenza vaccine.

This clonotype appeared many times. V and J are TRBV29-1 and TRBJ1-1, with D unclear. Trimming shortened V by 5 bases and J by 0 bases, and 4 bases separated the two germline ends. The V gene's germline CDR1 is SQVTM and CDR2 ANQGSEA. The CDR3 extends over 11 amino acids. The CDR3 loop is CSVRVNTEAFF. CDR3 bases: TGCAGCGTTAGAGTGAACACTGAAGCTTTCTTT.

The V call is TRBV12-3 or TRBV12-4, the J call TRBJ2-1, with 7 bases lining up with TRBD1. The CDR3 is 15 residues long. Trimming took 4 bases from V and 8 from J; bases not matched to a gene: 11. CDR3 in amino acids: CASSWGTAPFDEQFF. The CDR3 bases are TGTGCCAGCAGTTGGGGGACAGCTCCATTCGATGAGCAGTTCTTC.

This chain links TRBV6-1 with TRBJ1-1; D unclear. Trimming shortened V by 6 bases and J by 4 bases, and 12 bases separated the two germline ends. Germline V gene sequence: CDR1 MNHNS, CDR2 SASEGT. This CDR3 comprises 13 residues. As DNA, the CDR3 is TGTGCCAGCAGGGTCTCGGTGGCCACTGAAGCTTTCTTT. Translated: CASRVSVATEAFF.

In its sample, this clonotype was seen many times. V is TRBV5-6 and J is TRBJ2-1; 10 bases are a match to TRBD2. J gave up 2 bases and V 4 bases, and 3 bases lay outside the gene matches. The germline CDR1 and CDR2 sequences are SGHDT and YYEEEE. The CDR3 runs to 15 residues. Here the CDR3 DNA reads TGTGCCAGCAGCGGCCTAGCGGGAGCCTACAATGAGCAGTTCTTC. Its translation is CASSGLAGAYNEQFF.

This clonotype came up a few times. The chain uses TRBV7-2 and TRBJ2-1, with 7 bases aligning to TRBD2. With 5 bases clipped from V and 3 bases from J, the junction kept 10 bases outside the gene matches. From germline, CDR1 is SGHTA and CDR2 FQGNSA. The CDR3 contains 16 residues. This CDR3 reads CASSAGRAEFYNEQFF. DNA for the CDR3: TGTGCCAGCAGCGCGGGGAGGGCCGAGTTCTACAATGAGCAGTTCTTC.

This clonotype was counted only a few times. The DNA of the CDR3 is TGTGCCACCAGCGGATCTGTTTCGGGGACTAATTCACCCCTCCACTTT. This encodes CATSGSVSGTNSPLHF. This sequence joins TRBV15 and TRBJ1-6; possible D gene TRBD1, 5 bases. The CDR3 totals 16 residues. Germline V gene sequence: CDR1 LNHNV, CDR2 YYDKDF (reference sequence). The germline V and J ends were trimmed by 5 bases and 6 bases, with 17 bases remaining between them.

The chain combines TRBV29-1 with TRBJ1-2, with TRBD1 matching over 7 bases. V dropped 4 bases and J dropped 7; count of bases not matched to a gene: 6. The CDR3 runs 12 residues. The V gene's germline CDR1 is SQVTM and CDR2 ANQGSEA. The CDR3 is CSVVKGAGGYTF. Written as DNA, the CDR3 is TGCAGCGTTGTGAAGGGGGCAGGTGGCTACACCTTC.

The V call is TRBV6-5, the J call TRBJ2-5; D might be TRBD2 (6 bases). CDR1 MNHEY and CDR2 SVGAGI come from the germline V gene. This CDR3 has 15 amino acids. The V and J ends lost 2 bases and 4 bases respectively, with 14 bases between them. CDR3 sequence (DNA): TGTGCCAGCAGTTACCGGAGGGTTGGTGTAGAGACCCAGTACTTC. This translates into CASSYRRVGVETQYF.